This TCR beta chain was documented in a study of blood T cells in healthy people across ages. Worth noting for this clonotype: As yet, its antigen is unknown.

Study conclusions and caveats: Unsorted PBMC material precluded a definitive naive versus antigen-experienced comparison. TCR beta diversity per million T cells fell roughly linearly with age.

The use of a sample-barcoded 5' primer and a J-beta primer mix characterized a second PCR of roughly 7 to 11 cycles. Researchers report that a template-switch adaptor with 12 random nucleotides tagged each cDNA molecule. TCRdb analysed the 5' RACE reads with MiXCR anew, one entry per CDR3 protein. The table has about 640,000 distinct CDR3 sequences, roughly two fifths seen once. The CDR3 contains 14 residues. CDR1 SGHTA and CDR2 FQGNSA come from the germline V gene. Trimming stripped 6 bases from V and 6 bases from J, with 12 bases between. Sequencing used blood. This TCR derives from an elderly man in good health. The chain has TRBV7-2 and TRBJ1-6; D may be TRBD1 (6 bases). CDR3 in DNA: TGTGCCAGCAGTCAGACAGGACGTAATTCACCCCTCCACTTT. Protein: CASSQTGRNSPLHF.